The 20 T cell receptor beta chains below come from one sample, sequenced in a study of blood T cell repertoires in COVID-19. Sequencing used immunoSEQ multiplex PCR; TCRdb keeps in-frame clones, though not all of them. The table lists hundreds of thousands of clones, around four fifths of them singletons. The sample consisted of peripheral blood. The receptors come from a woman older than 75 with active or convalescent COVID-19.

For this clone: This sample also contains other DNA sequences that code for the same CDR3. The rearrangement links TRBV5-1 to TRBJ2-3; TRBD2 agrees at 10 bases. Per germline, CDR1 SGHRS and CDR2 YFSETQ. The CDR3 loop spans 16 amino acids. V shed 3 bases, J shed 1 base, and the junction held 5 bases outside the gene matches. The CDR3 here is CASSSLLAGGTDTQYF. CDR3 bases: TGCGCCAGCAGCTCCCTTCTAGCGGGGGGCACAGATACGCAGTATTTT.

With respect to this clone: This specimen includes other DNA sequences encoding the same CDR3. CDR3 sequence (DNA): TGCGCCAGCAGTCCAGGACAGGGCTCCTACGAGCAGTACTTC. Encoded protein: CASSPGQGSYEQYF. V and J are TRBV5-1 and TRBJ2-7; 8 positions agree with TRBD1. The germline gives CDR1 SGHRS, CDR2 YFSETQ. The CDR3 runs to 14 residues. The ends lost 5 bases at V and 0 bases at J; junction bases unmatched: 4. The full variable domain, with the rest looked up from reference TRBV5-1 and TRBJ2-7, is KAGVTQTPRYLIKTRGQQVTLSCSPISGHRSVSWYQQTPGQGLQFLFEYFSETQRNKGNFPGRFSGRQFSNSRSEMNVSTLELGDSALYLCASSPGQGSYEQYFGPGTRLTVT.

This chain's CDR3 is CAISNLSDTQYF. The CDR3 bases are TGTGCCATCAGTAATTTGTCGGATACGCAGTATTTT. The chain joins TRBV10-3 to TRBJ2-3; no definite D call. Trimming left V 5 bases short and J 6 bases short, with 9 bases between. The CDR3 runs 12 residues. CDR1 ENHRY and CDR2 SYGVKD come from the germline V gene.

This chain uses TRBV6-5 with TRBJ2-5; D is perhaps TRBD2 (5 bases). The CDR3 has 12 amino acids. CDR1 MNHEY and CDR2 SVGAGI come from the germline V gene. Trimming shortened V by 7 bases and J by 3 bases, and 9 bases separated the two germline ends. DNA of the CDR3: TGTGCCAGCACGGCGGGCGAAGAGACCCAGTACTTC. It codes for CASTAGEETQYF.

The chain employs TRBV15 and TRBJ1-5; 8 positions agree with TRBD1. The J segment lost 7 bases and the V segment lost 3 bases, leaving 14 bases of the junction unmatched. CDR3 length: 17 amino acids. Germline assignment: CDR1 LNHNV and CDR2 YYDKDF (reference sequence). Here the CDR3 DNA reads TGTGCCACCAGCAGGATTCTACTCACAGGGGGACGGCAGCCCCAGCATTTT. Its protein product is CATSRILLTGGRQPQHF.

The chain has TRBV7-3 and TRBJ2-3, with a possible D match to TRBD1 (6 bases). Germline V gene sequence: CDR1 SGHTA, CDR2 FQGTGA. The length of the CDR3 is 14 residues. The germline V and J ends were trimmed by 6 bases and 0 bases, with 10 bases remaining between them. The CDR3 region has the DNA TGTGCCAGCAGAAAAGGGGGTAGCACAGATACGCAGTATTTT. As protein: CASRKGGSTDTQYF. Variable domain in full (rest from reference TRBV7-3 and TRBJ2-3): GAGVSQTPSNKVTEKGKYVELRCDPISGHTALYWYRQSLGQGPEFLIYFQGTGAADDSGLPNDRFFAVRPEGSVSTLKIQRTERGDSAVYLCASRKGGSTDTQYFGPGTRLTVL.

The chain carries TRBV28 and TRBJ1-4; D gene ambiguous. The germline gives CDR1 MDHEN, CDR2 SYDVKM. V lost 2 bases and J 7 bases, leaving 8 bases between the germline ends. The length of the CDR3 is 13 residues. The CDR3 reads CASSLRPVEKLFF. In nucleotides, the CDR3 is TGTGCCAGCAGTTTACGTCCAGTTGAAAAACTGTTTTTT. The whole variable domain, filled in from reference TRBV28 and TRBJ1-4, reads DVKVTQSSRYLVKRTGEKVFLECVQDMDHENMFWYRQDPGLGLRLIYFSYDVKMKEKGDIPEGYSVSREKKERFSLILESASTNQTSMYLCASSLRPVEKLFFGSGTQLSVL.

This clone was observed once. This rearrangement joins TRBV3-1 (or the pseudogene TRBV3-2) to TRBJ2-7; TRBD2 matches 8 bases. V dropped 0 bases and J dropped 7; count of bases not matched to a gene: 14. This CDR3 has 17 amino acids. CDR1 is LGHDT, CDR2 YNNKEL, per germline (reference sequence). CDR3 bases: TGTGCCAGCAGCCAAGATTGGGGCCTAGCGGGTTCCCTGGAGCAGTACTTC. Amino acid sequence: CASSQDWGLAGSLEQYF.

V gene TRBV28 combines with J gene TRBJ1-1; 7 bases align to TRBD1. The CDR3 is 16 amino acids. J was trimmed by 0 bases and V by 5 bases; bases with no gene match: 9. Germline CDR1 reads MDHEN; CDR2 reads SYDVKM. The CDR3 here is CASSPGTVLMNTEAFF. DNA for the CDR3: TGTGCCAGCAGTCCCGGGACAGTCCTAATGAACACTGAAGCTTTCTTT.

This clone was counted only a few times. CDR3 sequence (DNA): TGTGCCAGCAGCCCGAGGGGGACCGGGACAGGGGGCCTCGAGCAGTACTTC. Residues: CASSPRGTGTGGLEQYF. V usage is TRBV7-9 and J usage is TRBJ2-7; 12 positions agree with TRBD1. Germline CDR1 reads SEHNR; CDR2 reads FQNEAQ (reference sequence). The CDR3 is 17 amino acids. Trimming took 5 bases from V and 6 from J; bases not matched to a gene: 14. The full variable domain, rest sourced from reference TRBV7-9 and TRBJ2-7, is DTGVSQNPRHKITKRGQNVTFRCDPISEHNRLYWYRQTLGQGPEFLTYFQNEAQLEKSRLLSDRFSAERPKGSFSTLEIQRTEQGDSAMYLCASSPRGTGTGGLEQYFGPGTRLTVT.

In nucleotides, the CDR3 is TGTGCAAGTCGCCCTCAGGGTACAGGAAACACCATATATTTT. Translation gives CASRPQGTGNTIYF. The J gene is TRBJ1-3, the V gene TRBV12-2; TRBD1 reflects the table's D call only, with no check against the DNA. TRBV12-2 is shown as a pseudogene. This CDR3 contains 14 residues.

This clone came up a few times. The CDR3 bases are TGTGCCAGCAGTTTATCCCTCCCGGGACTAGCGACCTACAATGAGCAGTTCTTC. It specifies CASSLSLPGLATYNEQFF. V is TRBV27 and J is TRBJ2-1; 10 bases agree with TRBD2. Germline V gene lookup returns CDR1 MNHEY and CDR2 SMNVEV (reference sequence). V lost 0 bases, J lost 2 bases, and 7 bases stayed unmatched. The CDR3 sequence is 18 residues long.

This chain uses TRBV27 with TRBJ2-5; 8 nucleotides line up with TRBD1. Germline CDR1 is MNHEY and CDR2 is SMNVEV (reference sequence). The CDR3 consists of 16 residues. J lost 4 bases, V lost 3 bases, and 10 bases had no gene match. CDR3 DNA: TGTGCCAGCAGTTTCGGGACAGGACAGCTGGCAGAGACCCAGTACTTC. Translated, it gives CASSFGTGQLAETQYF.

V usage is TRBV3-1 (or the pseudogene TRBV3-2) and J usage is TRBJ2-7; 7 nucleotides agree with TRBD1. The CDR3 covers 12 residues. V shed 5 bases and J 9 bases; nucleotides not matched to a gene: 7. Germline V lookup: CDR1 LGHDT, CDR2 YNNKEL (reference sequence). The DNA for the CDR3 is TGTGCCAGCAGCTATACAGGGGTCGGGCAGTACTTC. As protein: CASSYTGVGQYF.

The rearrangement links TRBV27 to TRBJ2-3, with 7 bases matching TRBD1. V gave up 3 bases and J gave up 4 bases; unmatched junction bases: 10. CDR3 size: 16 residues. Germline lookup yields CDR1 MNHEY and CDR2 SMNVEV (reference sequence). As DNA, the CDR3 is TGTGCCAGCAGTTTTCTCGACAGGGAAGGGCCAGATACGCAGTATTTT. Amino acids: CASSFLDREGPDTQYF.

V usage is TRBV4-3 and J usage is TRBJ2-7; perhaps TRBD2 as D (6 bases). The V and J ends lost 0 bases and 4 bases respectively, with 7 bases between them. CDR3 size: 13 residues. Germline CDR1 reads LGHNA; CDR2 reads YSLEER. CDR3 bases: TGCGCCAGCAGCCAAGACCGGGAGTACGAGCAGTACTTC. Amino acids: CASSQDREYEQYF.

V is TRBV2 and J is TRBJ2-5; 10 nucleotides match TRBD2. Germline V gene data show CDR1 as SNHLY and CDR2 as FYNNEI. J was trimmed by 4 bases and V by 4 bases; bases with no gene match: 6. CDR3 length: 15 residues. The CDR3 loop reads CASSGSSGRGETQYF. For the CDR3, the DNA is TGTGCCAGCAGTGGGTCTAGCGGGAGAGGAGAGACCCAGTACTTC.

This rearrangement joins TRBV10-3 to TRBJ2-2; TRBD1 aligns across 7 bases. V lost 9 bases, J lost 3 bases, and 7 bases stayed unmatched. CDR3 size: 14 residues. CDR1 ENHRY and CDR2 SYGVKD come from the germline V gene. The CDR3 protein is CAMKGTADTGELFF. CDR3 DNA sequence: TGTGCCATGAAGGGGACAGCCGACACCGGGGAGCTGTTTTTT.

This clone was picked up one time. The chain joins TRBV5-4 to TRBJ2-1; the match to TRBD2 covers 7 bases. Germline loops: CDR1 SGHNT, CDR2 YYREEE (reference sequence). V lost 2 bases to trimming and J lost 2 bases; unmatched junction nucleotides: 7. The CDR3 loop spans 16 amino acids. The CDR3 loop reads CASSFGRESTYNEQFF. The CDR3, as DNA: TGTGCCAGCAGCTTCGGGCGGGAGAGTACCTACAATGAGCAGTTCTTC.

This chain links TRBV4-1 with TRBJ2-7; possible D gene TRBD1, 5 bases. Germline loops: CDR1 MGHRA, CDR2 YSYEKL. CDR3 length: 15 residues. Trimming took 3 bases from V and 5 from J, leaving 17 bases between them. The CDR3 loop reads CASSQGGAGEDEQYF. In nucleotides, the CDR3 is TGCGCCAGCAGCCAGGGTGGGGCAGGAGAGGACGAGCAGTACTTC.